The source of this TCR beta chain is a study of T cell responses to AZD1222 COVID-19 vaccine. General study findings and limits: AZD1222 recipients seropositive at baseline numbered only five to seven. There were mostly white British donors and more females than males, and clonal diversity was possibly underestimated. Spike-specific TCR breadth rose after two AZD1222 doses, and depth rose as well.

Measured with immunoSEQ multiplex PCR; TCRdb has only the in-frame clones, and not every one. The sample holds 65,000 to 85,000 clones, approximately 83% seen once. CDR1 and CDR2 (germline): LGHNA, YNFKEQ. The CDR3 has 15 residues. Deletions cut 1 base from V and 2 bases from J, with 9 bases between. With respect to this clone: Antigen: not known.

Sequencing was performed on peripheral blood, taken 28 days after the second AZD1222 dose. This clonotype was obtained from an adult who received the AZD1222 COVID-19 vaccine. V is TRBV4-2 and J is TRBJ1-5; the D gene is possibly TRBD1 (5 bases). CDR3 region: CASSQGGLGNQPQHF. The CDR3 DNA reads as TGTGCCAGCAGCCAAGGGGGGTTGGGCAATCAGCCCCAGCATTTT.